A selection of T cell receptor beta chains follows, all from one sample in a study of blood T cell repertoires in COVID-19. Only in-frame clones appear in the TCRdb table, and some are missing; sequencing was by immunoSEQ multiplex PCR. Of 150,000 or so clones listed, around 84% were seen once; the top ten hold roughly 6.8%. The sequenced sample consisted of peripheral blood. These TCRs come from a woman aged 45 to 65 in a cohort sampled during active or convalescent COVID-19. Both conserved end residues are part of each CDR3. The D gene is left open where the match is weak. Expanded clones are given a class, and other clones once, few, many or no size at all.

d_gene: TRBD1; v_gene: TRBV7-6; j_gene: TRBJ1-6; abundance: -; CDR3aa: CASSVTRGRSPLHF; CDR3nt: TGTGCCAGCAGCGTAACCAGGGGGCGTTCACCCCTCCACTTT
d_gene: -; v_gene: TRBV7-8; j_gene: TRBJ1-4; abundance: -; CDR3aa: CASSLVAGDEKLFF; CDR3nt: TGTGCCAGCAGCTTAGTGGCAGGGGACGAAAAACTGTTTTTT
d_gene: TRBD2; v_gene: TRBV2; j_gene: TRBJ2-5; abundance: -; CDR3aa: CASSGSGGVQETQYF; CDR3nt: TGTGCCAGCAGTGGGAGCGGGGGGGTCCAAGAGACCCAGTACTTC
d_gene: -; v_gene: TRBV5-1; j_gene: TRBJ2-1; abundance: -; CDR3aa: CASSLGWPRSYNEQFF; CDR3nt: TGCGCCAGCAGCTTGGGTTGGCCCCGATCCTACAATGAGCAGTTCTTC
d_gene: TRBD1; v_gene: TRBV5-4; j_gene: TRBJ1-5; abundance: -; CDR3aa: CASSLIRDRHSNQPQHF; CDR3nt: TGTGCCAGCAGCTTAATCCGGGACAGACATAGCAATCAGCCCCAGCATTTT
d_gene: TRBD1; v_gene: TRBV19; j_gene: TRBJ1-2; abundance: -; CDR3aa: CASSVDRAGEHYGYTF; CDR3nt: TGTGCCAGTAGTGTCGACAGGGCTGGCGAACACTATGGCTACACCTTC
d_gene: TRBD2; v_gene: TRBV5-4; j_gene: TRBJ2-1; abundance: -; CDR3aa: CASSGGLAGTSSYNEQFF; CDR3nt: TGTGCCAGCAGCGGCGGACTAGCGGGGACGAGCTCCTACAATGAGCAGTTCTTC
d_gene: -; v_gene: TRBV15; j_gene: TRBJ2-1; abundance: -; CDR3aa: CATSSPTDHEQFF; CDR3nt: TGTGCCACCAGCAGCCCGACAGACCATGAGCAGTTCTTC
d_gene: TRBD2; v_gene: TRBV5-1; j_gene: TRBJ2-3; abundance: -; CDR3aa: CASSLPTSGGSGTDTQYF; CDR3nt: TGCGCCAGCAGCTTGCCGACTAGCGGGGGAAGCGGCACAGATACGCAGTATTTT
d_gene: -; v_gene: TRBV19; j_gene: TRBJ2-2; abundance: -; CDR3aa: CASSIFGFRNTGELFF; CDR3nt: TGTGCCAGTAGTATATTCGGTTTTCGGAACACCGGGGAGCTGTTTTTT
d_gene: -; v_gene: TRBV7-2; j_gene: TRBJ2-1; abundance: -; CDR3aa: CASSLSNLNEQFF; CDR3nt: TGTGCCAGCAGCTTATCTAATCTCAATGAGCAGTTCTTC
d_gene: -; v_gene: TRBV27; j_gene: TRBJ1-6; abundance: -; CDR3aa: CASSLLYPQGPYNSPLHF; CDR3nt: TGTGCCAGCAGTTTACTGTACCCCCAGGGTCCTTATAATTCACCCCTCCACTTT
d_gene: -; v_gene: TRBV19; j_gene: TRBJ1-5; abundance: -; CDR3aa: CASSIPAVVGNIRPQHF; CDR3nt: TGTGCCAGTAGTATACCCGCCGTGGTCGGGAATATCAGGCCCCAGCATTTT
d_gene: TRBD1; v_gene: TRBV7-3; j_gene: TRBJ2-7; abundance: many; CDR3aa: CASSPGQGLIGGYEQYF; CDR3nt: TGTGCCAGCAGCCCCGGACAGGGCCTCATAGGGGGTTACGAGCAGTACTTC
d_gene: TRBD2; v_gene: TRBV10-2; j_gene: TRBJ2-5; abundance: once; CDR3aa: CASIPGLAGGPAETQYF; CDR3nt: TGCGCCAGCATCCCGGGACTAGCGGGGGGGCCGGCAGAGACCCAGTACTTC
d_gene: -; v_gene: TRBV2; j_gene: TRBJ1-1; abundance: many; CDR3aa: CASRGGNTEAFF; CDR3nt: TGTGCCAGCAGGGGGGGGAATACTGAAGCTTTCTTT
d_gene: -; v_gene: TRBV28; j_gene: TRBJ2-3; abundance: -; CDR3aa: CASSRDSPSTDTQYF; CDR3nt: TGTGCCAGCAGTAGGGACTCCCCTAGCACAGATACGCAGTATTTT
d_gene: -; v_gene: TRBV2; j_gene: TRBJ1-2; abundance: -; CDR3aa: CASSEDTYGYTF; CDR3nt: TGTGCCAGCAGTGAGGACACCTATGGCTACACCTTC
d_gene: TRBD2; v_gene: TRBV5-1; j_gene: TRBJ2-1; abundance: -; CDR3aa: CASSFSGTLSSYNEQFF; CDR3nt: TGCGCCAGCAGCTTTAGCGGGACACTGAGCTCCTACAATGAGCAGTTCTTC
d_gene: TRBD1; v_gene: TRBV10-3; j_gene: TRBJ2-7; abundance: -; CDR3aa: CAISDQPRTGSYEQYF; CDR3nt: TGTGCCATCAGTGATCAACCCCGGACAGGCTCCTACGAGCAGTACTTC
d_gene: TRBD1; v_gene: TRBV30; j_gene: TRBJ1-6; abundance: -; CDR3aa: CAWKNRGVSLNSPLHF; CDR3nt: TGTGCCTGGAAAAACAGGGGGGTGTCCCTTAATTCACCCCTCCACTTT
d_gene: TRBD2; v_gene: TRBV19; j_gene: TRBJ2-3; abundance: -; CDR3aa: CATGGLAGTDTQYF; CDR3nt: TGTGCCACCGGGGGACTAGCGGGCACAGATACGCAGTATTTT
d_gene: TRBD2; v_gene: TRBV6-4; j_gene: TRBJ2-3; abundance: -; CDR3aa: CASSDFTSGGADTQYF; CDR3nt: TGTGCCAGCAGTGACTTTACTAGCGGGGGGGCCGATACGCAGTATTTT
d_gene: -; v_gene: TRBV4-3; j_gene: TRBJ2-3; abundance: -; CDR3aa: CASSQVTRLEQYF; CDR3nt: TGCGCCAGCAGCCAAGTTACCAGGCTGGAGCAGTATTTT
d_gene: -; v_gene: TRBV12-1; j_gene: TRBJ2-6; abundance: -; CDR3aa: CASSLFIRSGANVLTF; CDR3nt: TGTGCCAGCAGCCTCTTTATCCGTTCTGGGGCCAACGTCCTGACTTTC
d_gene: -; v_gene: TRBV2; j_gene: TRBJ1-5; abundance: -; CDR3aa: CASRGENQPQHF; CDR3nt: TGTGCCAGCAGAGGGGAAAATCAGCCCCAGCATTTT